The rows below give T cell receptor beta chains drawn from one sample of a study of CD8 T cells in Susac syndrome. TCRdb reanalysed the immunoSEQ multiplex PCR reads using MiXCR and keeps one entry per CDR3 protein. The sample lists some 450,000 distinct CDR3 sequences; about 85% were seen once. What was sequenced was CD8+ T cells from PBMCs. These TCRs come from a human donor with multiple sclerosis. Each CDR3 is given with its conserved first and last residue. D genes are given only for firm matches.

TRBV28	TRBJ1-5	-	TGTGCCAGCAGTTTAGGTCCAGTAGTACTTAGCAATCAGCCCCAGCATTTT	CASSLGPVVLSNQPQHF
TRBV5-5	TRBJ2-7	-	TGTGCCAGCAGCTCAGACCCGGGAAGCGAGCAGTACTTC	CASSSDPGSEQYF
TRBV7-6	TRBJ2-2	TRBD2	TGTGCCAGCAGCGGGGGGGACGGGGAGCTGTTTTTT	CASSGGDGELFF
TRBV19	TRBJ1-1	-	TGTGCCAGCCACACGTTGAACACTGAAGCTTTCTTT	CASHTLNTEAFF
TRBV4-1	TRBJ2-7	-	TGCGCCAGCAGCCACGACTGGTCCTACGAGCAGTACTTC	CASSHDWSYEQYF
TRBV4-1	TRBJ2-7	-	TGCGCCAGCAGCACGTTGGGGGGCCACGAGCAGTACTTC	CASSTLGGHEQYF
TRBV10-1	TRBJ1-5	-	TGCGCCAGCCAGGACGGTGTAAATCAGCCCCAGCATTTT	CASQDGVNQPQHF
TRBV27	TRBJ1-1	TRBD1	TGTGCCAGCAGGCTACAGGGGGGGTTTGATGAAGCTTTCTTT	CASRLQGGFDEAFF
TRBV24-1	TRBJ2-3	-	TGTGCCACCAGAGGGATCACAGATACGCAGTATTTT	CATRGITDTQYF
TRBV5-5	TRBJ2-1	-	TGTGCCAGCAGCTTGGTATTTCCGTACCAAGTGGTGAAGTTCTTC	CASSLVFPYQVVKFF